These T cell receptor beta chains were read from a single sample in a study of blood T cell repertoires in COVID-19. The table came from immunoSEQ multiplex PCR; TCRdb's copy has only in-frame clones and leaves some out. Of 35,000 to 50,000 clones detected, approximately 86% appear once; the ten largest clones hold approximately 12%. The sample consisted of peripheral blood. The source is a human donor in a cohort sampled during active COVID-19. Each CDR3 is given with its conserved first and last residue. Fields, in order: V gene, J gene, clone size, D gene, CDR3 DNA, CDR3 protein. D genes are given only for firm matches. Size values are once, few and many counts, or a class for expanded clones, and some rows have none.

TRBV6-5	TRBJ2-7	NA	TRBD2	TGTGCCAGCAGATACCAGACTAGCGGGGCCAGCGAGCAGTACTTC	CASRYQTSGASEQYF
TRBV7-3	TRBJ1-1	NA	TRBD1	TGTGCCAGCAGCCCCCAGGGGGCTGCTGAAGCTTTCTTT	CASSPQGAAEAFF
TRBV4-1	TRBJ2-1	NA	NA	TGCGCCAGCAGCCCCCCCGGGGTTAGGCACAATGAGCAGTTCTTC	CASSPPGVRHNEQFF
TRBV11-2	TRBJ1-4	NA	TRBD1	TGTGCCAGCAGCTTATCGGGCAGGGGGTCAGTTAATGAAAAACTGTTTTTT	CASSLSGRGSVNEKLFF
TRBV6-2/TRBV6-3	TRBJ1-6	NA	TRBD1	TGTGCCAGCAGCCCACAGGGGGCTGGGAATTCACCCCTCCACTTT	CASSPQGAGNSPLHF
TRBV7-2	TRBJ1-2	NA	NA	TGTGCCAGCAGCTCCCCAGTCCTTAACTATGGCTACACCTTC	CASSSPVLNYGYTF
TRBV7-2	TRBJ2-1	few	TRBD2	TGTGCCAGCAGCTTAGGCGGGGGGGCCTACAATGAGCAGTTCTTC	CASSLGGGAYNEQFF
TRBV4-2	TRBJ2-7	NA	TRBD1	TGTGCCAGCAGCCCCTTAACCGGGACAGGAAACGGCGAGCAGTACTTC	CASSPLTGTGNGEQYF
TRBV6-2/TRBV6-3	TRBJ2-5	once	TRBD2	TGTGCCAGCAGTTACGGAGCGGGGGCCTTTTCTGGGGAGACCCAGTACTTC	CASSYGAGAFSGETQYF
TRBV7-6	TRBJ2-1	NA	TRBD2	TGTGCCAGCAGCCCCCTACTAGCGGGGGCGTTCCCGGAGGTCAATGAGCAGTTCTTC	CASSPLLAGAFPEVNEQFF
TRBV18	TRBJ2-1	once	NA	TGTGCCAGCTCACCGGGGGAGGACTTATACAATGAGCAGTTCTTC	CASSPGEDLYNEQFF
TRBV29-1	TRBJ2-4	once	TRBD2	TGCAGCGTTGAAATGGGAGGGCTAGCCAAAAACATTCAGTACTTC	CSVEMGGLAKNIQYF
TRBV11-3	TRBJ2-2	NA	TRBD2	TGTGCCAGCAGTCAAAGACTAGCCGGCAGCCCCGGGGAGCTGTTTTTT	CASSQRLAGSPGELFF
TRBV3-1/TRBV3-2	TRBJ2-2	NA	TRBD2	TGTGCCAGCAGCCGGCAAGCGGGGACCGGGGAGCTGTTTTTT	CASSRQAGTGELFF
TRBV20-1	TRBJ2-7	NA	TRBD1	TGCAGTGCTAGTGGGACAGGGATCTTAAAAGCCTACGAGCAGTACTTC	CSASGTGILKAYEQYF
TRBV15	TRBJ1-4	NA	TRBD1	TGTGCCACCACCCCGCGACAGGGGCCTGAAAAACTGTTTTTT	CATTPRQGPEKLFF
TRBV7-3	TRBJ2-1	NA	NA	TGTGCCAGCAGTCGAGGGAGGACAAATGAGCAGTTCTTC	CASSRGRTNEQFF
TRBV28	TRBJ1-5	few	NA	TGTGCCAGCAGGGGGGCCGGCGGGGGTCAGCCCCAGCATTTT	CASRGAGGGQPQHF
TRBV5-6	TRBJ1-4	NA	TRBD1	TGTGCCAGCAGCTCTCAGGGGGCTTGGAATGAAAAACTGTTTTTT	CASSSQGAWNEKLFF
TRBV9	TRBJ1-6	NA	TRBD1	TGTGCCAGCAGCGTGACAGGGGGCAATTCACCCCTCCACTTT	CASSVTGGNSPLHF
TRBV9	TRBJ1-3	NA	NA	TGTGCCAGCAGCCCTTCGGGGGACTCTGGAAACACCATATATTTT	CASSPSGDSGNTIYF
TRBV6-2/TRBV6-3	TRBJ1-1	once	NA	TGTGCCAGCAGTGACCCTAGGAGGTCGAACACTGAAGCTTTCTTT	CASSDPRRSNTEAFF
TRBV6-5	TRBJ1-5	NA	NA	TGTGCCAGCTCCCGCACCGGCGGTAATCAGCCCCAGCATTTT	CASSRTGGNQPQHF
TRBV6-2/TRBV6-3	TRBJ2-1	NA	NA	TGTGCCAGCAGTTACCGACAGAACAATGAGCAGTTCTTC	CASSYRQNNEQFF
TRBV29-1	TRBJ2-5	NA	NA	TGCAGCGTTTTCTTTAGGGGGTACCAAGAGACCCAGTACTTC	CSVFFRGYQETQYF
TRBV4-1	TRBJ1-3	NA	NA	TGCGCCAGCAGCCAAAACGTGGGGCCTGGAAACACCATATATTTT	CASSQNVGPGNTIYF
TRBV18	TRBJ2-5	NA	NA	TGTGCCAGCTCACCAAAGGGGGGGCAAGAGACCCAGTACTTC	CASSPKGGQETQYF
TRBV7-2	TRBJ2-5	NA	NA	TGTGCCAGCAGCTTGGGCCAGGTCCCCGTGGAGACCCAGTACTTC	CASSLGQVPVETQYF
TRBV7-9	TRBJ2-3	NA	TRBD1	TGTGCCAGCAGCTTTTTACAGGGGGCGGGCACAGATACGCAGTATTTT	CASSFLQGAGTDTQYF
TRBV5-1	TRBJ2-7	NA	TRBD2	TGCGCCAGCAGCTTCACCGGGACTAGCGGGGGGACGACCTACGAGCAGTACTTC	CASSFTGTSGGTTYEQYF
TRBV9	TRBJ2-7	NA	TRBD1	TGTGCCAGCAGCGCCCGGGACAGGGGGTACGAGCAGTACTTC	CASSARDRGYEQYF
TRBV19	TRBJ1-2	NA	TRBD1	TGTGCCAGTAGTGAAGGGGGCACCTATGGCTACACCTTC	CASSEGGTYGYTF
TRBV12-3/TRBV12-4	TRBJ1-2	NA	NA	TGTGCCAGCAGCCAGAGGTTTGGCTACACCTTC	CASSQRFGYTF
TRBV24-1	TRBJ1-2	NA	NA	TGTGCCACCAGTGAGACGGGAAACTATGGCTACACCTTC	CATSETGNYGYTF
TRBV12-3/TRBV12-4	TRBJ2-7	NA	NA	TGTGCCAGCAGTCAGAGGGCAGACCTTGAGCAGTACTTC	CASSQRADLEQYF
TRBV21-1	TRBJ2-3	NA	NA	TGTGCCAGCAGCAACGATGGCGGGGGGGCCACAGATACGCAGTATTTT	CASSNDGGGATDTQYF
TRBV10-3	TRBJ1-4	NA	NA	TGTGCCATCAGTGACCCAGGGAAAGGAAAACTGTTTTTT	CAISDPGKGKLFF
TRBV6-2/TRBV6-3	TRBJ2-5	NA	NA	TGTGCCAGCAGTTACCCCCGGGAGACCCAGTACTTC	CASSYPRETQYF
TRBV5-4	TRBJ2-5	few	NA	TGTGCCAGCAGCTTGGCCGGGGTAGCGGAGACCCAGTACTTC	CASSLAGVAETQYF
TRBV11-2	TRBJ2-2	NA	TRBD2	TGTGCCAGCAGCTGGACTAGCGGGGGAGGCAACACCGGGGAGCTGTTTTTT	CASSWTSGGGNTGELFF
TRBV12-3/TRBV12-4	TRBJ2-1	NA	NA	TGTGCCAGCAGATCCCAGGTTCACAATGAGCAGTTCTTC	CASRSQVHNEQFF
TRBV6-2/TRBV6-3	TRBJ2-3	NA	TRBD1	TGTGCCAGCAGTCCCCAGGGGGCGGCCACAGATACGCAGTATTTT	CASSPQGAATDTQYF
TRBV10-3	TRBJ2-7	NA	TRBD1	TGTGCCATCAGTGCCGGGACAGGGGCCTCCTACGAGCAGTACTTC	CAISAGTGASYEQYF
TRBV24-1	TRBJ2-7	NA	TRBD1	TGTGCCACCAGCGGGACAGGGGTCGGAGGCGAGCAGTACTTC	CATSGTGVGGEQYF
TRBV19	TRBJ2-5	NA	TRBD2	TGTGCCAGTAGTGTGGCTAGCGGCCCAGAGACCCAGTACTTC	CASSVASGPETQYF
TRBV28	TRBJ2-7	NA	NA	TGTGCCAGCAGTTTAGGCGGCAGCCGATACTCCTACGAGCAGTACTTC	CASSLGGSRYSYEQYF
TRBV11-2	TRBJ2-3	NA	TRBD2	TGTGCCAGCAGCTTGCTAGCGGGGGGTTTAGATACGCAGTATTTT	CASSLLAGGLDTQYF
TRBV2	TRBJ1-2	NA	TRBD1	TGTGCCAGCAGGGACAGGGGAAAAGGCTACACCTTC	CASRDRGKGYTF
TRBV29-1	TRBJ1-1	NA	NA	TGCAGCGTTGATATCGGTGGGAGGTCTGAAGCTTTCTTT	CSVDIGGRSEAFF
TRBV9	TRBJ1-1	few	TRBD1	TGTGCCAGCAGCGCTACAGGGGGAACGGACACTGAAGCTTTCTTT	CASSATGGTDTEAFF
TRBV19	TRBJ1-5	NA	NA	TGTGCCAGTAGTATAGTGTATAATCAGCCCCAGCATTTT	CASSIVYNQPQHF
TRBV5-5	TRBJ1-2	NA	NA	TGTGCCAGCAGCTCCCCCGCCGGCGAGGGTGGCTACACCTTC	CASSSPAGEGGYTF
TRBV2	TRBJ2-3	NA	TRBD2	TGTGCCAGCCAAGGGCTTTTGGGGATAGCGGGGGTGATAGATACGCAGTATTTT	CASQGLLGIAGVIDTQYF